This T cell receptor beta chain was captured in a study of blood T cell repertoires in COVID-19. For the study at large: Specimens from acute and convalescent COVID-19 originated in the United States, Italy and Spain. T cells, B-cell-depleted T cells, or PBMCs provided the cDNA or gDNA that served as material.

Method: immunoSEQ multiplex PCR; TCRdb's copy keeps in-frame clones and lacks some. This sample has about 200,000 clones; around four fifths occur once, and the top ten carry approximately 7.2%. J gave up 8 bases and V 0 bases, and 12 bases lay outside the gene matches. The CDR3 is 16 amino acids. The germline CDR1 and CDR2 sequences are MGHDK and SYGVNS. In this sample, this clone turned up a few times. The receptor's source is a human donor with acute or convalescent COVID-19. The donor label of this sample is uncertain. The sample was peripheral blood. The chain joins TRBV25-1 to TRBJ1-2, with 7 bases aligning to TRBD1. DNA for the CDR3: TGTGCCAGCAGTGAATATCTTAAGACAGGGTCCGACGGCTACACCTTC. Encoded protein: CASSEYLKTGSDGYTF.